This section outlines one TCR beta chain sequence together with its context. Its binding antigen is unknown. The sample holds no much larger clone one base away, and base qualities are not on file. In total, approximately 610 healthy bone marrow donors made up the cohort. At the time of sampling, all cohort members were nominally healthy, though unrecorded immune exposures were likely present. The donor was CMV seronegative and belonged to the group of over 300 seronegative cohort members. A peripheral blood sample was collected from each donor, and TCR beta sequencing was performed on peripheral blood mononuclear cells. Genomic DNA extraction from the blood cell samples was performed with the Qiagen DNeasy Blood Extraction Kit. Library preparation used the immunoSEQ multiplex PCR assay. For the multiplex PCR, a mixture combining 60 forward primers for TCR Vbeta segments and 13 reverse primers for TCR Jbeta segments was used. The CDR3 region of rearranged TCR beta genes was amplified from genomic DNA with a multiplex PCR assay. Amplified TCR beta libraries were sequenced as 87-base-pair reads on the Illumina HiSeq System. From the authors' description of their analysis: A later analysis tallied around 82 million unique TCR beta chains across the 666 repertoires, and some 12 million of those chains were shared by two or more donors. To remove PCR and sequencing errors, raw reads were error-corrected and collapsed into unique sequences using a nearest-neighbor algorithm that merged closely related sequences. To assign V, D and J gene segments, CDR3 sequences were aligned to IMGT reference sequences. For a sequence to be retained, a match of at least six nucleotides to both a V gene segment and a J gene segment was required. Rearrangements were classified as productive when the CDR3 lacked stop codons and remained in frame with V and J, and all other rearrangements were classified as non-productive. CDR3 was defined according to IMGT convention as the region running from the second conserved V-encoded cysteine to the conserved J-encoded phenylalanine. The earlier analysis of about 590 of the donors excluded sequences that lacked an unambiguous match to a single V gene segment. In an earlier analysis of a few hundred of the donors, a V segment was called functional when productive rearrangements were above 56.7%, and segregating when the standard deviation between donors exceeded 5%. A statistical classification framework was developed to diagnose cytomegalovirus status using the catalog of TCR beta chain sequences. V and J gene assignment, in a later analysis, came from comparing TCR nucleotide sequences with IMGT/GENE-DB human TR gene sequences. In a later analysis, CDR3 sequences and most-parsimonious VDJ recombination scenarios were assigned using the TCRdist pipeline. A later analysis defined each TCR beta chain by its CDR3 amino acid sequence plus V-gene family, and excluded reads lacking a unique V-gene family. A later analysis removed 500 to 650 highly shared, low-generation-probability nucleotide sequences to deal with suspected cross-contamination and a sequencing artifact. In a later analysis, a clonal expansion index was calculated for each public chain from normalized within-repertoire ranks of inferred template counts. In a later analysis, generation probabilities were computed with a VDJ recombination model fitted to out-of-frame rearrangements, and the resulting probabilities were checked against IGoR. A later analysis scored TCR-TCR, TCR-HLA and TCR-CMV co-occurrence with hypergeometric tests, applying a repertoire-size bias correction to TCR pairs. A later analysis estimated false discovery rates by permuting HLA or CMV assignments 20 times. In a later analysis, co-occurring TCRs were grouped using DBSCAN, and TCRdist sequence similarity was added for clustering within HLA-allele-positive subsets. Repertoires with fewer than 30,000 or more than 120,000 public chains were left out of co-occurrence clustering, as were a few repertoires with anomalous nucleotide sharing. This immuneACCESS table, as held by TCRdb, lists in-frame sequences with V and J called but not all clones. Of the missing ones, under half trace to an unresolved V gene in checked studies; the others have no known cause. V, J and clone size are taken as reported in that table, and D and trimming were inferred from the DNA itself. The sample table contains some 170,000 clones; only one count was recorded for about four fifths of them. The ten largest clones take up about 4.3% of the sample.

This record comes from a study of cytomegalovirus exposure and HLA in healthy donors (dated by TCRdb to the late 2010s). Turning to the overall study: According to an earlier analysis of several hundred of the donors, 150 million to 200 million T cells yielded over 90 million unique TCR beta sequences and 276 Gb of sequence data. Approximately 300 gigabases of sequencing data and 70 million to 100 million unique TCR sequences made up an early release that covered over 550 HLA-typed donors. Among the roughly 400 genotyped donors, 81% belonged to the genetic ancestry cluster associated with self-reported Caucasian donors. The study aimed to test whether cataloging public T cell receptors could reveal signatures of past pathogen exposure. The study used immunosequencing to profile the T cell repertoires of more than 650 subjects and linked those repertoires to cytomegalovirus serostatus. Along with the roughly 610-subject first cohort, a separate validation cohort of approximately 110 different subjects was used. To predict cytomegalovirus infection status, the study brought together high-throughput TCR immunosequencing, statistical association of individual TCRs with disease status, and machine learning. In a later analysis, previously published TCR beta repertoires from 550 to 700 donors were re-analyzed and high-resolution HLA genotyping was added so that TCR occurrence patterns could be studied. The later analysis used no new phenotypic data to find candidate immune exposures, relying instead on TCR beta sequences and their occurrence across donors. In an earlier analysis of 500 to 650 of the donors, high-throughput TCR beta sequencing was used to judge whether each TCR beta V gene segment behaved as functional or pseudogenic. Donor age, sex, ethnicity and CMV serostatus were compiled alongside the repertoire data. In a later genetic analysis, genome-wide SNP genotypes for about 65% of the roughly 700 donors were used, and that subset was treated as a discovery cohort. Every discovery cohort repertoire had been produced on one sequencing platform. HLA typing included class I and class II loci at four-digit resolution. Typing coverage differed by locus: A, B, C, DRB1 and DQB1 were typed in about 620-640 donors, DQA1 in roughly 500, DPA1 in 600 to 610, and DPB1 in approximately 450. Roughly 5 DR-DQ haplotypes were treated as single units for association and clustering because of strong linkage in the cohort. On average, around 200,000 unique TCR beta nucleotide sequences were sequenced per donor among 398 genotyped donors of the cohort, with 15% to 20% of those sequences being non-productive. Overall study results and their limits: While some public TCRs were present in many individuals, most TCR sequences turned up only very rarely across donors. Three of the identified cytomegalovirus-associated TCR beta chains were confirmed in vitro to be specific for cytomegalovirus antigens. The study gave a list of around 170 TCR beta chains associated with cytomegalovirus. A further reported finding was that TCR beta sequences accurately predicted the HLA-A and HLA-B alleles for most subjects in the first cohort. In an earlier analysis of around 600 of the donors, most TCR beta V segments appeared in productive rearrangements about 90% or about 30% of the time, broadly matching IMGT annotations. Correlated functional status among segregating V segments might reflect linkage disequilibrium, but an unknown experimental factor could not be ruled out. In a later genetic analysis, a missense DCLRE1C variant was associated with V-gene and J-gene trimming of TCR beta chains, and the association was replicated in an independent cohort. Because counts were too low, more than 15 rarely observed V segments, including chromosome 9 orphons, were excluded from the earlier analysis of 587 of the donors. In this cohort, only TCR beta chains were sequenced, and detectable features were limited by the absence of alpha or paired-chain data. The 87-base-pair reads could not distinguish some IMGT-functional V segments, including TRBV6-2 and TRBV6-3, so those segments were excluded. A later genetic analysis reported fewer N-insertions in productive TCRs among donors in an Asian-associated ancestry cluster than the approximately 670-donor mean. Because HLA typing was unavailable for some donors at each locus, only the typed subset was used in association tests. When HLA alleles, especially DR and DQ, strongly co-occurred, attributing TCR associations to individual alleles was difficult. At a false discovery rate of 0.05, a later analysis linked fewer than 20,000 TCR beta sequences to specific HLA alleles. The authors suggested that the approach could potentially be generalized to other disease states and immunological phenotypes. In a later analysis, HLA-associated TCR beta chains showed more clonal expansion and lower generation probabilities than non-associated chains that were equally common. Cytomegalovirus status was reported to be diagnosed by the classifier with high specificity and sensitivity in both the original and validation cohorts. The sequencing pipeline was judged likely to have produced a cluster of highly shared sequence variants as a technical artifact. Several of the top co-occurrence clusters appeared to be linked to parvovirus B19, influenza, CMV and Epstein-Barr virus, according to a later analysis. Sequencing depth was assumed to be roughly uniform across donors in the presence/absence analyses, though that assumption may not hold. The only immune exposure information available for the cohort was CMV serostatus. A later analysis found that TCR association rates varied across HLA loci, with DRB1 alleles showing the most associated TCRs and HLA-C alleles the fewest. In a later analysis, most CMV-associated TCR beta chains were found to appear HLA-restricted, with HLA associations seemingly driven largely by CMV exposure.

The CDR3 measures 13 amino acids from cysteine to phenylalanine. Here the CDR3 DNA is all that survives: 39 bases in frame from base 1. Trimming removed 3 bases from V and 4 bases from J, leaving 7 bases between the germline ends. For CDR1 and CDR2, the germline V gene lists MGHDK and SYGVNS. The material sequenced was PBMCs. The receptor's source is a young man in good health and CMV-seronegative. The sequence links TRBV25-1 to TRBJ1-5, with the D segment identity uncertain. In nucleotides, the sequence is TGTGCCAGCAGTGATGAACAGAATCAGCCCCAGCATTTT. Its translation is CASSDEQNQPQHF. Where the CDR3 stops, the reference TRBV25-1 and TRBJ1-5 genes take over; the full variable domain is EADIYQTPRYLVIGTGKKITLECSQTMGHDKMYWYQQDPGMELHLIHYSYGVNSTEKGDLSSESTVSRIRTEHFPLTLESARPSHTSQYLCASSDEQNQPQHFGDGTRLSIL.